Listed below are T cell receptor beta chains from one sample, sequenced in a study of long-term antiretroviral therapy in people with HIV. The repertoire was sequenced with immunoSEQ multiplex PCR; TCRdb's copy has only in-frame clones and lacks some. The sample lists some 20,000 clones, about 80% occurring once. The sample here was unsorted PBMCs, taken around 6 years after starting antiretroviral therapy. The receptors were gathered from a man aged 30 to 45 with HIV. CDR3s leave out the opening cysteine and the closing phenylalanine or tryptophan.

v_call	j_call	cdr3_aa
TRBV4-3	TRBJ1-4	ASSSSGANTNEKLF
TRBV5-4	TRBJ2-3	ASSLVGQGTDTQY
TRBV28	TRBJ1-1	ASSFPSGGRGEAF
TRBV6-6	TRBJ1-6	ASSYQGQNSPLH
TRBV28	TRBJ1-1	ASRDREAF
TRBV29-1	TRBJ1-4	SVEEQGGEKLF
TRBV14	TRBJ2-3	ASSQTPDRGATDTQY
TRBV5-4	TRBJ1-6	ASSIGGKSSYNSPLH
TRBV12-5	TRBJ1-1	ASGKQNTEAF
TRBV7-9	TRBJ2-3	ASSLGTQEGWTQY
TRBV28	TRBJ1-5	ASTVGESSNQPQH
TRBV18	TRBJ1-2	ASSPSQGAAGYT
TRBV5-6	TRBJ1-2	ASSVVDRADYGYT
TRBV11-2	TRBJ2-2	ASSLDRATKGELF